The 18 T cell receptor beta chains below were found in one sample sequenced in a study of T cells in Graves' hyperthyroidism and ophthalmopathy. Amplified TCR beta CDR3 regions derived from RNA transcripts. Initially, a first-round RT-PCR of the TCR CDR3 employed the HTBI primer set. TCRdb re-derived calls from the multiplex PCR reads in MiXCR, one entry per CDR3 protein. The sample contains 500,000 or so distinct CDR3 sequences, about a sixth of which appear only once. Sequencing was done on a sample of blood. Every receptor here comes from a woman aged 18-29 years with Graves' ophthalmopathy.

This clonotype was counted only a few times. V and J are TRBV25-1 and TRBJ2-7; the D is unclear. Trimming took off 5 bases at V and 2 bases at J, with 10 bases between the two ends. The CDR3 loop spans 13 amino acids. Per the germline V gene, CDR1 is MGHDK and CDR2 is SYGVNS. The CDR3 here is CASSRERAYEQYF. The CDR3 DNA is TGTGCCAGCAGTAGGGAACGGGCCTACGAGCAGTACTTC.

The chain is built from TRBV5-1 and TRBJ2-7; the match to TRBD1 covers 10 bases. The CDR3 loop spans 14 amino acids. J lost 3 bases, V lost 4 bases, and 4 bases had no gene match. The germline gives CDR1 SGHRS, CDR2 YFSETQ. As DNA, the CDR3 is TGCGCCAGCAGCCACGGGACAGGGGTCTACGAGCAGTACTTC. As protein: CASSHGTGVYEQYF.

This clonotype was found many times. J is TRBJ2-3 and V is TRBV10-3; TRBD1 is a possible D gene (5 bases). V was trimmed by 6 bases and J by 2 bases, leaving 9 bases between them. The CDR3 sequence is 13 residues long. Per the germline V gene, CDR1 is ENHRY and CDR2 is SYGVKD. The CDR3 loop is CAIRGQITDTQYF. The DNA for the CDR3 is TGTGCCATCAGAGGACAAATCACAGATACGCAGTATTTT.

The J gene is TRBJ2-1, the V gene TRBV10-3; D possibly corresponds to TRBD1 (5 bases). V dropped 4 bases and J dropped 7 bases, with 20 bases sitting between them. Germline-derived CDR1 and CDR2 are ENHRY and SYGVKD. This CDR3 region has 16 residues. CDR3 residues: CAISVGALSSENEQFF. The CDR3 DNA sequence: TGTGCCATCAGTGTAGGGGCCCTATCCTCGGAGAATGAGCAGTTCTTC.

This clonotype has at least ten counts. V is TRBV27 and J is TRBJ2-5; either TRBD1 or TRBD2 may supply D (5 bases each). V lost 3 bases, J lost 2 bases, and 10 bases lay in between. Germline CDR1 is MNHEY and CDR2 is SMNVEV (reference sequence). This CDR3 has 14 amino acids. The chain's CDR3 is CASSLIGGQETQYF. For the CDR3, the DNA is TGTGCCAGCAGTTTGATTGGGGGTCAAGAGACCCAGTACTTC.

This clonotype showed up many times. The CDR3 loop reads CASSSILTGHQNEYGYTF. The CDR3 nucleotides are TGTGCCAGCAGCTCGATCCTCACGGGACACCAAAACGAATATGGCTACACCTTC. The chain employs TRBV5-5 and TRBJ1-2, with TRBD1 as a possible D gene (6 bases). This CDR3 is built from 18 residues. Germline assignment: CDR1 SGHKS and CDR2 YYEKEE (reference sequence). V gave up 3 bases and J gave up 5 bases, with 26 bases separating them.

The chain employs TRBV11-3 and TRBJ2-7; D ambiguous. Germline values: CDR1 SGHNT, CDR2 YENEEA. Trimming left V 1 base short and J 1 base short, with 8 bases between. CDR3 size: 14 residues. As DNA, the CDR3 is TGTGCCAGCAGCTTAGTGGAACAATCCTACGAGCAGTACTTC. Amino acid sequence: CASSLVEQSYEQYF.

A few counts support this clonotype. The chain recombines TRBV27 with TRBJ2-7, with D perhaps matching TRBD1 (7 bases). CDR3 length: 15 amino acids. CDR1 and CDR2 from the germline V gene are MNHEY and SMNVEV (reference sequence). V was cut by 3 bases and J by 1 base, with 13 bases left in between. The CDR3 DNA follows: TGTGCCAGCAGTTTTTCCCAGGGGGGTTCCTACGAGCAGTACTTC. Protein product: CASSFSQGGSYEQYF.

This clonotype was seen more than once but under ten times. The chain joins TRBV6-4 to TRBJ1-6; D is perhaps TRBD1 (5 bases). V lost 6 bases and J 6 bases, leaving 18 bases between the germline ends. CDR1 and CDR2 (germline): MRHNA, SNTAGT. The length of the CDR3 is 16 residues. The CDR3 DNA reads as TGTGCCAGCAGCCGAACCCCCGGGACGCCTAATTCACCCCTCCACTTT. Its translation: CASSRTPGTPNSPLHF.

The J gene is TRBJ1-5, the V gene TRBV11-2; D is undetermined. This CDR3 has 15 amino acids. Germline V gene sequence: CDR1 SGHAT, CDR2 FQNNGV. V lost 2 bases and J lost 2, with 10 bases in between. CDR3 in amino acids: CASSLLAGGNQPQHF. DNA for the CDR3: TGTGCCAGCAGCTTACTGGCCGGGGGCAATCAGCCCCAGCATTTT.

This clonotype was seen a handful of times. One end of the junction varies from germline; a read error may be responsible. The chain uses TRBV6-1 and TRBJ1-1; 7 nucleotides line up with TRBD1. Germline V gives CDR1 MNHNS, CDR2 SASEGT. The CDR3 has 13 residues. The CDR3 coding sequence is TGTGCCAGCAGAGTGACAGGGAACACTGAAGCTCTCTTT. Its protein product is CASRVTGNTEALF.

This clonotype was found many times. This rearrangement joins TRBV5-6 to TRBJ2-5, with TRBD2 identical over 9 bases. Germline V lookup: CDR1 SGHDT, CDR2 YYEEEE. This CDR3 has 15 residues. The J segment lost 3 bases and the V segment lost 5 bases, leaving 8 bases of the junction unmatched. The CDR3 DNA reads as TGTGCCAGCAGTTCGCTAGCGGGACGAAAAGAGACCCAGTACTTC. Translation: CASSSLAGRKETQYF. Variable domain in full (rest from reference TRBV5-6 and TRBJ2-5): DAGVTQSPTHLIKTRGQQVTLRCSPKSGHDTVSWYQQALGQGPQFIFQYYEEEERQRGNFPDRFSGHQFPNYSSELNVNALLLGDSALYLCASSSLAGRKETQYFGPGTRLLVL.

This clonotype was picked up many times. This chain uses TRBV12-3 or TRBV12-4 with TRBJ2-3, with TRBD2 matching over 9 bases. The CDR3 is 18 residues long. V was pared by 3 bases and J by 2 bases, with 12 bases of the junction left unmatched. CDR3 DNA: TGTGCCAGCAGTTTCCTATTGACTAGCGGAAGTCACACAGATACGCAGTATTTT. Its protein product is CASSFLLTSGSHTDTQYF.

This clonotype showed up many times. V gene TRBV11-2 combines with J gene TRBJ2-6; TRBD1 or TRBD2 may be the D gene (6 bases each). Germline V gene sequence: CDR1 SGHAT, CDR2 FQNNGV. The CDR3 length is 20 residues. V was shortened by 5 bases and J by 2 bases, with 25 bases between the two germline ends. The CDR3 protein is CASSKYRRVTGFAGANVLTF. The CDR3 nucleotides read TGTGCCAGCAGCAAATATCGGAGGGTGACAGGTTTTGCTGGGGCCAACGTCCTGACTTTC.

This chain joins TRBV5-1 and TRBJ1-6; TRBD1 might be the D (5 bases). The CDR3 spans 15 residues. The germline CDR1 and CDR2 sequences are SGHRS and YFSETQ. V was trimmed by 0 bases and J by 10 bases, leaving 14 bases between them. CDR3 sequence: CASSLVSGGESPLHF. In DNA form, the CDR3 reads TGCGCCAGCAGCTTGGTCTCCGGGGGTGAATCACCCCTCCACTTT.

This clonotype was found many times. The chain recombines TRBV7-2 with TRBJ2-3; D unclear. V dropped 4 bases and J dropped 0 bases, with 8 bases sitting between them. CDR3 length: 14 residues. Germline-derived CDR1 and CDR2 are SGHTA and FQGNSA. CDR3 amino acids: CASSSPSSTDTQYF. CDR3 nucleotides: TGTGCCAGCAGCTCTCCTTCTAGCACAGATACGCAGTATTTT.

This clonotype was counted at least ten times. CDR3 residues: CASSLEWHYEQYF. The CDR3 DNA is TGTGCCAGCAGCTTAGAATGGCACTACGAGCAGTACTTC. The chain joins TRBV7-2 to TRBJ2-7; D unclear. CDR3 size: 13 residues. V was shortened by 1 base and J by 3 bases, with 7 bases between the two germline ends. CDR1 is SGHTA and CDR2 is FQGNSA in the germline V gene.

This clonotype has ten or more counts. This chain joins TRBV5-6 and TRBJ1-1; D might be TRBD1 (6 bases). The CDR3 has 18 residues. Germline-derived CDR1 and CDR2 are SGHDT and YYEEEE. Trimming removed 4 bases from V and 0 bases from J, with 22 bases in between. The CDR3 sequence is CASSAHFGYWDMNTEAFF. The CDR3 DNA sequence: TGTGCCAGCAGCGCACATTTCGGGTATTGGGACATGAACACTGAAGCTTTCTTT.